Following are 15 T cell receptor beta chains from one sample sequenced in a study of T cell responses to AZD1222 COVID-19 vaccine. The repertoire was sequenced with immunoSEQ multiplex PCR; TCRdb's copy has only in-frame clones and lacks some. Of tens of thousands of clones listed, roughly 91% were seen once; the top ten hold 5%. Sequences were derived from peripheral blood, sampled 28 days after the second AZD1222 dose. Receptor source: an adult who received the AZD1222 COVID-19 vaccine.

J is TRBJ1-4 and V is TRBV5-1, with TRBD1 matching 9 bases. With V trimmed by 4 bases and J by 4 bases, 5 bases remained unmatched. Germline CDR1 and CDR2: SGHRS and YFSETQ. This CDR3 contains 15 residues. The CDR3 protein is CASSVMGQGNEKLFF. For the CDR3, the DNA is TGCGCCAGCAGCGTGATGGGACAGGGTAATGAAAAACTGTTTTTT.

The V and J genes are TRBV5-6 and TRBJ1-4; 9 bases align to TRBD1. After removal of 4 bases from V and 1 base from J, the junction contained 8 bases not matched to a gene. The germline V gene encodes CDR1 SGHDT and CDR2 YYEEEE. The CDR3 covers 17 residues. CDR3 in amino acids: CASSNARTGETNEKLFF. The CDR3 bases are TGTGCCAGCAGCAATGCAAGGACAGGGGAAACTAATGAAAAACTGTTTTTT. Looking up the rest from reference TRBV5-6 and TRBJ1-4 gives the full variable domain: DAGVTQSPTHLIKTRGQQVTLRCSPKSGHDTVSWYQQALGQGPQFIFQYYEEEERQRGNFPDRFSGHQFPNYSSELNVNALLLGDSALYLCASSNARTGETNEKLFFGSGTQLSVL.

The V call is TRBV11-2, the J call TRBJ2-7; D possibly corresponds to TRBD1 (6 bases). Trimming removed 2 bases from V and 5 bases from J, with 16 bases in between. Per the germline V gene, CDR1 is SGHAT and CDR2 is FQNNGV. This CDR3 has 15 amino acids. CDR3 residues: CASSLTTGTYDEQYF. Here the CDR3 DNA reads TGTGCCAGCAGCTTAACCACAGGGACCTACGACGAGCAGTACTTC.

This chain connects TRBV7-6 to TRBJ2-1; D is unresolved. V lost 1 base and J 3 bases, leaving 13 bases between the germline ends. CDR1 is SGHVS, CDR2 FNYEAQ, per germline. This CDR3 spans 16 amino acids. The CDR3 nucleotides are TGTGCCAGCAGCTTAGTGCAGAATCAAGGCTACAATGAGCAGTTCTTC. This codes for CASSLVQNQGYNEQFF. The complete variable domain, with remaining parts taken from reference TRBV7-6 and TRBJ2-1, reads GAGVSQSPRYKVTKRGQDVALRCDPISGHVSLYWYRQALGQGPEFLTYFNYEAQQDKSGLPNDRFSAERPEGSISTLTIQRTEQRDSAMYRCASSLVQNQGYNEQFFGPGTRLTVL.

This chain uses TRBV10-2 with TRBJ1-1; 11 bases are shared with TRBD1. Germline V gives CDR1 WSHSY, CDR2 SAAADI. Trimming cost V 6 bases and J 5 bases; bases outside gene matches: 8. The CDR3 length is 15 residues. This CDR3 is CASSSGTGGRTEAFF. The DNA for the CDR3 is TGCGCCAGCAGCTCCGGGACAGGGGGGCGGACTGAAGCTTTCTTT.

J is TRBJ2-5 and V is TRBV6-5, with a weak D call TRBD1 (6 bases). Germline V CDR1 and CDR2: MNHEY, SVGAGI. Trimming took 7 bases from V and 5 from J, leaving 17 bases between them. The CDR3 runs 14 residues. This CDR3 reads CASNLQGFGETQYF. Here the CDR3 DNA reads TGTGCCAGCAACCTTCAGGGGTTTGGGGAGACCCAGTACTTC.

The chain has TRBV10-2 and TRBJ1-5; possible D gene TRBD1, 6 bases. The V gene lost 6 bases and the J gene lost 3 bases, with 12 bases spanning the gap. This CDR3 has 14 amino acids. Germline CDR1 and CDR2: WSHSY and SAAADI. CDR3 sequence: CASSGGQINQPQHF. DNA of the CDR3: TGCGCCAGCAGCGGCGGACAGATCAATCAGCCCCAGCATTTT.

CDR3 region: CASSLRRTANTEAFF. CDR3 bases: TGTGCCAGCAGCTTGAGAAGGACTGCGAACACTGAAGCTTTCTTT. The chain couples TRBV3-1 (or the pseudogene TRBV3-2) to TRBJ1-1; D gene uncertain. Deletions cut 5 bases from V and 1 base from J, with 14 bases between. The CDR3 extends over 15 amino acids. In germline, CDR1 is LGHDT, CDR2 YNNKEL (reference sequence).

The V and J genes are TRBV7-2 and TRBJ2-5; 9 nucleotides match TRBD2. The CDR3 is made up of 15 amino acids. With 2 bases clipped from V and 2 bases from J, the junction kept 3 bases outside the gene matches. CDR1 and CDR2 (germline): SGHTA, FQGNSA. CDR3 region: CASSLLAGIQETQYF. In nucleotides, the CDR3 is TGTGCCAGCAGCTTACTAGCGGGGATTCAAGAGACCCAGTACTTC.

The chain has TRBV9 and TRBJ2-3; D perhaps matches TRBD1 (6 bases). The CDR3 is 20 amino acids. V lost 0 bases to trimming and J lost 0 bases, with 23 bases between them. Germline V gene lookup returns CDR1 SGDLS and CDR2 YYNGEE. CDR3 in amino acids: CASSVGYRARTLTSTDTQYF. Here the CDR3 DNA reads TGTGCCAGCAGCGTAGGATACAGGGCCCGAACTTTGACTAGCACAGATACGCAGTATTTT.

The chain uses TRBV5-1 and TRBJ2-3, with 15 positions matching TRBD2. After removal of 3 bases from V and 4 bases from J, the junction contained 6 bases not matched to a gene. This CDR3 has 17 amino acids. Germline CDR1 reads SGHRS; CDR2 reads YFSETQ. CDR3 region: CASSSTGLAGGPDTQYF. The CDR3 DNA follows: TGCGCCAGCAGCTCTACGGGACTAGCGGGGGGTCCAGATACGCAGTATTTT.

The CDR3 DNA reads TGTGCCAGCAGCCAAGCAGGGAGCCACCTAGGGGGCTACACCTTC. Protein product: CASSQAGSHLGGYTF. The genes are TRBV3-1 (or the pseudogene TRBV3-2) and TRBJ1-2, with D tentatively TRBD1 (5 bases). The CDR3 length is 15 residues. V was pared by 1 base and J by 8 bases, with 17 bases between. CDR1 is LGHDT, CDR2 YNNKEL, per germline (reference sequence).

The chain links TRBV5-1 to TRBJ2-7, with D tentatively TRBD1 (5 bases). Per germline, CDR1 SGHRS and CDR2 YFSETQ. The CDR3 length is 15 residues. Trimming took 3 bases from V and 0 from J, leaving 13 bases between them. As DNA, the CDR3 is TGCGCCAGCAGCTCCGGACATACCAGCTCCTACGAGCAGTACTTC. This encodes CASSSGHTSSYEQYF.

The rearrangement links TRBV19 to TRBJ1-4; 7 bases align to TRBD1. V lost 5 bases, J lost 5 bases, and 8 bases stayed unmatched. The CDR3 is 15 residues long. Germline CDR1 reads LNHDA; CDR2 reads SQIVND (reference sequence). The CDR3 DNA reads as TGTGCCAGTAGTTTCTCCGGGACAGAAAATGAAAAACTGTTTTTT. This gives the protein CASSFSGTENEKLFF.

The rearrangement uses TRBV11-2 and TRBJ1-2; 8 bases line up with TRBD1. Germline CDR1 SGHAT, CDR2 FQNNGV. CDR3 length: 16 residues. After removal of 4 bases from V and 2 bases from J, the junction contained 9 bases not matched to a gene. CDR3 protein: CASSSDPRGQNYGYTF. The CDR3 DNA reads as TGTGCCAGCAGCTCAGACCCCAGGGGGCAGAACTATGGCTACACCTTC.